These 17 T cell receptor beta chains were sequenced from one sample in a study of T cell repertoires in ileal Crohn's disease. Using immunoSEQ multiplex PCR, the repertoire was profiled, and TCRdb retains in-frame clones only, with some absent. The table includes 15,000 or so clones, more than 85% detected once. Sequenced material: ileal tissue. Every receptor here comes from an adult with Crohn's disease.

The genes are TRBV19 and TRBJ2-7, with D tentatively TRBD1 (5 bases). V was clipped by 5 bases and J by 2 bases, with 10 bases between them. This CDR3 region has 13 residues. Germline CDR1 is LNHDA and CDR2 is SQIVND (reference sequence). CDR3 protein: CASSLTATYEQYF. The DNA for the CDR3 is TGTGCCAGTAGTTTGACAGCTACCTACGAGCAGTACTTC. Combining the CDR3 with reference TRBV19 and TRBJ2-7 gives the whole variable domain DGGITQSPKYLFRKEGQNVTLSCEQNLNHDAMYWYRQDPGQGLRLIYYSQIVNDFQKGDIAEGYSVSREKKESFPLTVTSAQKNPTAFYLCASSLTATYEQYFGPGTRLTVT.

As concerns this clone: The sample holds other DNA sequences that translate to the same CDR3. This chain joins TRBV6-4 and TRBJ1-2; D ambiguous. CDR1 and CDR2 from the germline V gene are MRHNA and SNTAGT. The CDR3 is made up of 13 amino acids. Trimming removed 6 bases from V and 2 bases from J, with 10 bases in between. For the CDR3, the DNA is TGTGCCAGCAGCGAAACGGGAAACTATGGCTACACCTTC. Amino acid sequence: CASSETGNYGYTF.

This rearrangement joins TRBV27 to TRBJ1-5; possibly TRBD1 for D (6 bases). The CDR3 covers 13 residues. The germline CDR1 and CDR2 sequences are MNHEY and SMNVEV (reference sequence). Deletions cut 6 bases from V and 5 bases from J, with 11 bases between. CDR3 sequence: CASRGGADQPQHF. As DNA, the CDR3 is TGTGCCAGCAGGGGGGGGGCCGATCAGCCCCAGCATTTT.

In this sample, this clone turned up a few times. The chain employs TRBV5-4 and TRBJ2-7; 11 bases fit TRBD2. The length of the CDR3 is 17 residues. Germline trimming cut 3 bases from V and 0 bases from J; bases unmatched to any gene: 8. The germline V gene encodes CDR1 SGHNT and CDR2 YYREEE (reference sequence). CDR3 residues: CASSSGLAVRSSYEQYF. The DNA of the CDR3 is TGTGCCAGCAGCTCGGGACTAGCGGTTAGGAGCTCCTACGAGCAGTACTTC. Filled out from reference TRBV5-4 and TRBJ2-7, the complete variable domain reads ETGVTQSPTHLIKTRGQQVTLRCSSQSGHNTVSWYQQALGQGPQFIFQYYREEENGRGNFPPRFSGLQFPNYSSELNVNALELDDSALYLCASSSGLAVRSSYEQYFGPGTRLTVT.

The chain joins TRBV7-9 to TRBJ2-7; 10 bases fit TRBD2. J was trimmed by 2 bases and V by 3 bases; bases with no gene match: 7. The CDR3 covers 16 residues. Germline V lookup: CDR1 SEHNR, CDR2 FQNEAQ (reference sequence). CDR3 loop: CASSFPSGLAAYEQYF. Here the CDR3 DNA reads TGTGCCAGCAGCTTCCCATCTGGACTAGCGGCCTACGAGCAGTACTTC.

The chain links TRBV27 to TRBJ2-3; D might be TRBD1 (5 bases). This CDR3 comprises 13 residues. Per the germline V gene, CDR1 is MNHEY and CDR2 is SMNVEV (reference sequence). The V end lost 4 bases, the J end lost 3 bases, and 8 bases lay between the germline ends. The CDR3: CASSWQGTDTQYF. CDR3 sequence (DNA): TGTGCCAGCAGTTGGCAGGGAACAGATACGCAGTATTTT.

The chain couples TRBV7-2 to TRBJ1-1; TRBD1 matches at 8 bases. V dropped 5 bases and J dropped 8; count of bases not matched to a gene: 7. Germline V gene data show CDR1 as SGHTA and CDR2 as FQGNSA. The CDR3 has 13 amino acids. CDR3 in DNA: TGTGCCAGCAGCGGCAGGGGGCTGAACGAAGCTTTCTTT. It encodes CASSGRGLNEAFF.

This chain uses TRBV5-1 with TRBJ2-1; no firm D call. Trimming stripped 4 bases from V and 7 bases from J, with 12 bases between. The CDR3 contains 13 residues. Germline lookup yields CDR1 SGHRS and CDR2 YFSETQ. This CDR3 is CASSPRWANEQFF. CDR3 sequence (DNA): TGCGCCAGCAGCCCTCGCTGGGCGAATGAGCAGTTCTTC.

This chain connects TRBV4-1 to TRBJ2-7; no definite D call. Germline CDR1 and CDR2: MGHRA and YSYEKL. V lost 0 bases to trimming and J lost 0 bases, with 9 bases between them. CDR3 length: 15 residues. This CDR3 reads CASSQEQRPSYEQYF. The CDR3, as DNA: TGCGCCAGCAGCCAAGAGCAGCGTCCCTCCTACGAGCAGTACTTC.

The rearrangement links TRBV27 to TRBJ2-2; no clear D. Germline lookup yields CDR1 MNHEY and CDR2 SMNVEV (reference sequence). Trimming took 3 bases from V and 4 from J, leaving 12 bases between them. This CDR3 comprises 15 residues. CDR3 residues: CASSFFPPRTGELFF. As DNA, the CDR3 is TGTGCCAGCAGTTTCTTCCCCCCTCGCACCGGGGAGCTGTTTTTT.

The V and J genes are TRBV27 and TRBJ1-5, with D uncertain. The V end lost 4 bases, the J end lost 2 bases, and 6 bases lay between the germline ends. From germline, CDR1 is MNHEY and CDR2 SMNVEV (reference sequence). The CDR3 consists of 13 residues. The CDR3 is CASSSSGNQPQHF. The CDR3 DNA reads as TGTGCCAGCAGTTCCAGTGGCAATCAGCCCCAGCATTTT.

The rearrangement joins TRBV15 to TRBJ2-7; D perhaps matches TRBD1 (5 bases). V was pared by 0 bases and J by 2 bases, with 8 bases between. The CDR3 length is 14 residues. From germline, CDR1 is LNHNV and CDR2 YYDKDF (reference sequence). The CDR3 loop reads CATSRDIGAYEQYF. The CDR3 DNA is TGTGCCACCAGCAGAGATATAGGGGCCTACGAGCAGTACTTC.

As concerns this clone: An end of the junction does not agree with germline; a read error may underlie this. This chain joins TRBV2 and TRBJ1-5, with TRBD1 as a possible D gene (5 bases). The CDR3 extends over 16 amino acids. The V gene's germline CDR1 is SNHLY and CDR2 FYNNEI. CDR3 region: CASSDMAGGGNPPQHF. Written as DNA, the CDR3 is TGTGCCAGCAGTGATATGGCGGGGGGAGGGAATCCGCCCCAGCATTTT.

V is TRBV11-2 and J is TRBJ2-2; TRBD1 agrees at 7 bases. This CDR3 spans 17 amino acids. Trimming took 5 bases from V and 5 from J; bases not matched to a gene: 14. CDR1 is SGHAT and CDR2 is FQNNGV in the germline V gene. CDR3 residues: CASSPSDRAPRTGELFF. The CDR3 DNA follows: TGTGCCAGCAGCCCCTCCGACAGGGCCCCTAGGACCGGGGAGCTGTTTTTT.

The genes are TRBV27 and TRBJ2-2; the D is unclear. Germline CDR1 is MNHEY and CDR2 is SMNVEV (reference sequence). V was pared by 2 bases and J by 4 bases, with 11 bases between. The CDR3 covers 15 residues. The CDR3 DNA reads as TGTGCCAGCAGTTTAAGGAGTTTTCTCACCGGGGAGCTGTTTTTT. As protein: CASSLRSFLTGELFF.

This chain joins TRBV27 and TRBJ1-1; maybe TRBD1 (5 bases). Germline CDR1 and CDR2: MNHEY and SMNVEV (reference sequence). The CDR3 spans 15 residues. Between the trimmed V and J ends, which lost 5 bases and 3 bases, there was a span of 16 bases. CDR3: CASSQHGGDYTEAFF. CDR3 bases: TGTGCCAGCAGTCAACATGGGGGGGACTACACTGAAGCTTTCTTT.

The chain recombines TRBV2 with TRBJ2-2, with TRBD1 as a possible D gene (5 bases). CDR3 length: 16 amino acids. From germline, CDR1 is SNHLY and CDR2 FYNNEI. Deletions cut 4 bases from V and 2 bases from J, with 14 bases between. The CDR3 sequence is CASSVDMPSNTGELFF. DNA for the CDR3: TGTGCCAGCAGTGTGGACATGCCGAGTAACACCGGGGAGCTGTTTTTT. The whole variable domain, remainder taken from reference TRBV2 and TRBJ2-2, is EPEVTQTPSHQVTQMGQEVILRCVPISNHLYFYWYRQILGQKVEFLVSFYNNEISEKSEIFDDQFSVERPDGSNFTLKIRSTKLEDSAMYFCASSVDMPSNTGELFFGEGSRLTVL.